Sequencing of this TCR beta chain was carried out in a study of shared clonotypes between healthy human individuals. At the level of the study: Per donor, CD8 memory used one plate, CD8 naive used two, CD4 memory used three and CD4 naive used three.

Cells designated naive CD8 were CD45RO-negative and were positively selected for CCR7, with terminally differentiated effector memory CD45RA+ cells excluded. The CDR3 is 16 amino acids. Trimming left V 8 bases short and J 4 bases short, with 22 bases between. In germline, CDR1 is SGHDT, CDR2 YYEEEE. Here immunoSEQ multiplex PCR was the method, and the copy in TCRdb shows in-frame clones only, minus some. The table includes approximately 2,000,000 clones, 90% to 95% detected once. Points from the study as a whole: Investigators expected sequencing depth to affect clonotype sharing among donors. Donor scarcity curtailed the genetic and exposure-history diversity represented herein. The four-donor shared clonotypes exceeded non-shared clonotypes in generation probability, with non-shared ones scoring lower.

Worth noting for this clone: What it binds is not known.

The J gene is TRBJ2-1, the V gene TRBV5-6; D is perhaps TRBD1 or TRBD2 (5 bases each). This sequence was found in a man between 18 and 35 years old in good health. Some clones in this sample may be carry-over from other donors' samples. The source material was naive CD8+ T cells from PBMCs. CDR3 amino acids: CASLYGGGEAYNEQFF. The DNA for the CDR3 is TGTGCCAGTCTCTACGGTGGGGGAGAGGCGTACAATGAGCAGTTCTTC.